This TCR beta chain was sequenced during a study of pediatric ulcerative colitis. General study results and limits: Two rectal CDR3 clonotypes occurred in all ulcerative colitis patients.

V shed 4 bases, J shed 3 bases, and the junction held 3 bases outside the gene matches. The CDR3 consists of 13 residues. Germline assignment: CDR1 SNHLY and CDR2 FYNNEI. Comment on this clone: What it binds is unknown. In the same sample, other DNA sequences code for this CDR3.

Method: immunoSEQ multiplex PCR; TCRdb's copy keeps in-frame clones and lacks some. The table includes tens of thousands of clones, roughly 90% detected once. V is TRBV2 and J is TRBJ2-7; TRBD1 matches 7 bases. The receptor comes from a boy between 5 and 17 years old with severe ulcerative colitis. Material: blood. The CDR3 nucleotides read TGTGCCAGCAGTGGCCAGGGGGTCTACGAGCAGTACTTC. This gives the protein CASSGQGVYEQYF.